This record covers a single TCR beta chain. The same CDR3 also results from other DNA sequences found in this sample. The sample is drawn from a study of cytomegalovirus exposure and HLA in healthy donors. The PCR was carried out with 60 Vbeta primers and 13 Jbeta primers. TCRdb's table, derived via immunoSEQ multiplex PCR, lists solely in-frame clones and lacks some. The profile covers approximately 120,000 clones, with approximately 87% appearing a single time and roughly 20% taken by the ten largest. What was sequenced was PBMCs. The source is a man in his late teens or twenties in good health and CMV-seropositive.

CDR3: CASSPRQGYEQYF. DNA for the CDR3: TGCGCCAGCAGCCCTAGACAGGGCTACGAGCAGTACTTC. The rearrangement uses TRBV4-1 and TRBJ2-7, with 7 bases fitting TRBD1. The CDR3 is 13 residues long. Germline V lookup: CDR1 MGHRA, CDR2 YSYEKL. J gave up 3 bases and V 4 bases, and 3 bases lay outside the gene matches.